The 10 T cell receptor beta chains presented below share a single source sample, sequenced in a study of cytomegalovirus exposure and HLA in healthy donors. TCRdb keeps only in-frame clones here, not all; method: immunoSEQ multiplex PCR. The sample lists under 250,000 clones; 87% were seen once. The sequenced material came from PBMCs. These receptors were taken from a man between 18 and 35 years old in good health and CMV-seropositive.

This clone was seen once. In the same sample, other DNA sequences code for this CDR3. The chain has TRBV6-5 and TRBJ2-7; D may be TRBD1 (6 bases). The germline gives CDR1 MNHEY, CDR2 SVGAGI. Trimming shortened V by 2 bases and J by 4 bases, and 12 bases separated the two germline ends. The length of the CDR3 is 14 residues. CDR3 nucleotides: TGTGCCAGCAGTTACCTCAGGGGCCCGTACGAGCAGTACTTC. Amino acids: CASSYLRGPYEQYF.

The V gene is TRBV10-1, the J gene TRBJ2-7; 9 bases are a match to TRBD2. The CDR3 length is 16 residues. Germline loops: CDR1 WNHNN, CDR2 SYGVQD (reference sequence). V gave up 0 bases and J gave up 5 bases; unmatched junction bases: 8. The CDR3 DNA reads TGCGCCAGCAGTGAGTCATACAGCGGGAGGCTGAACGAGCAGTACTTC. It yields the protein CASSESYSGRLNEQYF.

The chain links TRBV11-2 to TRBJ1-2, with 7 bases fitting TRBD1. The CDR3 contains 16 residues. CDR1 and CDR2 (germline): SGHAT, FQNNGV. Trimming took 4 bases from V and 8 from J; bases not matched to a gene: 16. The CDR3, as DNA: TGTGCCAGCAGCTCCCTCCTCGGACAGGTCAAGGGGGGCTACACCTTC. It codes for CASSSLLGQVKGGYTF.

The rearrangement uses TRBV2 and TRBJ1-4, with TRBD1 identical over 7 bases. This CDR3 has 14 amino acids. Germline V gene sequence: CDR1 SNHLY, CDR2 FYNNEI. V shed 7 bases and J 4 bases; nucleotides not matched to a gene: 6. The CDR3, as DNA: TGTGCCAGCAATCGACAGGGCTATAATGAAAAACTGTTTTTT. Amino acid sequence: CASNRQGYNEKLFF.

This chain joins TRBV27 and TRBJ1-1; D call uncertain. This CDR3 comprises 14 residues. The germline gives CDR1 MNHEY, CDR2 SMNVEV (reference sequence). V was shortened by 0 bases and J by 4 bases, with 9 bases between the two germline ends. CDR3 amino acids: CASSLSVDGTEAFF. The CDR3 nucleotides are TGTGCCAGCAGTTTATCGGTTGACGGCACTGAAGCTTTCTTT.

The rearrangement links TRBV6-1 to TRBJ2-6; no clear D gene. V was clipped by 4 bases and J by 0 bases, with 4 bases between them. This CDR3 contains 14 residues. Looked up from germline, CDR1 is MNHNS and CDR2 is SASEGT. The CDR3 loop is CASSAASGANVLTF. The CDR3 DNA reads as TGTGCCAGCAGTGCAGCCTCTGGGGCCAACGTCCTGACTTTC.

V is TRBV6-1 and J is TRBJ1-5; TRBD1 aligns across 7 bases. Germline lookup yields CDR1 MNHNS and CDR2 SASEGT. With 3 bases clipped from V and 4 bases from J, the junction kept 6 bases outside the gene matches. CDR3 length: 15 residues. CDR3 nucleotides: TGTGCCAGCAGTGAGTGGCAGGGGGAAAATCAGCCCCAGCATTTT. This sequence encodes CASSEWQGENQPQHF.

This chain joins TRBV11-3 and TRBJ2-5; no firm D call. Germline lookup yields CDR1 SGHNT and CDR2 YENEEA. The CDR3 sequence is 16 residues long. V was trimmed by 5 bases and J by 2 bases, leaving 18 bases between them. The DNA for the CDR3 is TGTGCCAGCAGCCCGGGCGGCACGGGCAAACAAGAGACCCAGTACTTC. It specifies CASSPGGTGKQETQYF.

The rearrangement uses TRBV6-5 and TRBJ2-3, with a tentative D call TRBD2 (6 bases). CDR1 and CDR2 from the germline V gene are MNHEY and SVGAGI. V lost 2 bases and J 7 bases, leaving 16 bases between the germline ends. The CDR3 is made up of 15 amino acids. Written as DNA, the CDR3 is TGTGCCAGCAGTTACGCGCGGAGGGGACGGAATACGCAGTATTTT. Translation gives CASSYARRGRNTQYF.

The genes are TRBV18 and TRBJ1-2; maybe TRBD1 (5 bases). V gave up 2 bases and J gave up 5 bases, with 9 bases separating them. There are 13 residues in the CDR3. In germline, CDR1 is KGHSH, CDR2 LQKENI. The DNA for the CDR3 is TGTGCCAGCTCACCAGACAGCCTTTATGGCTACACCTTC. Translation: CASSPDSLYGYTF.